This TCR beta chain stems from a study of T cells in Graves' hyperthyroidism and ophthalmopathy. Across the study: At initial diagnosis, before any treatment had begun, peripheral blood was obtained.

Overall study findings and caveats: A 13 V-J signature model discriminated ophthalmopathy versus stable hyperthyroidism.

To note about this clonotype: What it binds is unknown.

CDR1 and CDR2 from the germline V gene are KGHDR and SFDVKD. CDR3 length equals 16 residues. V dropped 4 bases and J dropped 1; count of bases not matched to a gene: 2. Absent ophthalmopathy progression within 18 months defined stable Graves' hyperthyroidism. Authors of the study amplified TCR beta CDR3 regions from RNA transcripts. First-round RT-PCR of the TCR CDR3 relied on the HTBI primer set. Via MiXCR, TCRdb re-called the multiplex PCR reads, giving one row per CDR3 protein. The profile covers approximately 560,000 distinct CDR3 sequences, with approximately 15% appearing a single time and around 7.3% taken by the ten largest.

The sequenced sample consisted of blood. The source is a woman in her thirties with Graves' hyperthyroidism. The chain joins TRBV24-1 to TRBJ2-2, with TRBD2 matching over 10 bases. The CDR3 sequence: CATSEASGRNTGELFF. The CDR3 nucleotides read TGTGCCACCAGTGAAGCTAGCGGGAGGAACACCGGGGAGCTGTTTTTT.